The subject of this entry is one T cell receptor (beta chain). No antigen is known for it. The sample comes from a study of beta chain features in type 1 diabetes. Study-level background: Taken together, all samples contributed approximately 110 million examined sorted cells. General study findings and limits: Naive, central memory and Treg TCRB repertoires appeared more alike in patients than in healthy donors. VDJ junctions from patients with type 1 diabetes contained fewer insertions and more deletions. TCRB CDR3 length was moderately but significantly reduced in all four CD4+ subsets of Type 1 diabetes patients.

The whole isolated RNA underwent reverse transcription, so sequencing captured expressed TCRB transcripts. The table came from immunoSEQ multiplex PCR; TCRdb's copy has only in-frame clones and leaves some out. There are 250,000 or so clones in the sample; around 14% occur only once, and just under 0.02% lies in the top ten. Sorted populations all exceeded 95% purity. This CDR3 comprises 16 residues. Losses at the gene ends were 6 bases for V and 1 base for J; bases not matched to a gene: 10. Looked up from germline, CDR1 is SGHRS and CDR2 is YFSETQ. This sequence originates from a man aged 30 to 39 with type 1 diabetes. Sequenced: naive CD4+ T cells from blood. V is TRBV5-1 and J is TRBJ2-1; 7 bases are shared with TRBD2. Written as DNA, the CDR3 is TGCGCCAGCAAAGTGGGCGGGAGCGTATCCTACAATGAGCAGTTCTTC. Translated, it gives CASKVGGSVSYNEQFF.